This T cell receptor beta chain was observed in a study of blood T cell repertoires in COVID-19. For the study at large: T cells, B-cell-depleted T cells, or PBMCs supplied cDNA or gDNA.

As processed by the authors: Estimates of nucleated cell counts were drawn from the amplification of reference gene primers. Libraries were prepared by immunoSEQ multiplex PCR; TCRdb keeps only in-frame clonotypes and omits some of them. The V and J calls and clone size come from that table; D and trimming were worked out from the DNA. Here the sample spans 290,000 or so clones, roughly 89% being singletons. Those enrolled, adults aged 18 to 89 years, came from roughly 23 US areas. The CDR3 extends over 16 amino acids. The V end lost 0 bases, the J end lost 2 bases, and 10 bases lay between the germline ends. CDR1 is ENHRY and CDR2 is SYGVKD in the germline V gene.

The chain combines TRBV10-3 with TRBJ2-2; D is ambiguous. The source material was PBMCs or T cells enriched from blood (not recorded which). This TCR derives from a woman younger than 35 with acute COVID-19. CDR3 coding DNA: TGTGCCATCAGTGAGTCGATAGCCAGTAACACCGGGGAGCTGTTTTTT. It encodes CAISESIASNTGELFF.